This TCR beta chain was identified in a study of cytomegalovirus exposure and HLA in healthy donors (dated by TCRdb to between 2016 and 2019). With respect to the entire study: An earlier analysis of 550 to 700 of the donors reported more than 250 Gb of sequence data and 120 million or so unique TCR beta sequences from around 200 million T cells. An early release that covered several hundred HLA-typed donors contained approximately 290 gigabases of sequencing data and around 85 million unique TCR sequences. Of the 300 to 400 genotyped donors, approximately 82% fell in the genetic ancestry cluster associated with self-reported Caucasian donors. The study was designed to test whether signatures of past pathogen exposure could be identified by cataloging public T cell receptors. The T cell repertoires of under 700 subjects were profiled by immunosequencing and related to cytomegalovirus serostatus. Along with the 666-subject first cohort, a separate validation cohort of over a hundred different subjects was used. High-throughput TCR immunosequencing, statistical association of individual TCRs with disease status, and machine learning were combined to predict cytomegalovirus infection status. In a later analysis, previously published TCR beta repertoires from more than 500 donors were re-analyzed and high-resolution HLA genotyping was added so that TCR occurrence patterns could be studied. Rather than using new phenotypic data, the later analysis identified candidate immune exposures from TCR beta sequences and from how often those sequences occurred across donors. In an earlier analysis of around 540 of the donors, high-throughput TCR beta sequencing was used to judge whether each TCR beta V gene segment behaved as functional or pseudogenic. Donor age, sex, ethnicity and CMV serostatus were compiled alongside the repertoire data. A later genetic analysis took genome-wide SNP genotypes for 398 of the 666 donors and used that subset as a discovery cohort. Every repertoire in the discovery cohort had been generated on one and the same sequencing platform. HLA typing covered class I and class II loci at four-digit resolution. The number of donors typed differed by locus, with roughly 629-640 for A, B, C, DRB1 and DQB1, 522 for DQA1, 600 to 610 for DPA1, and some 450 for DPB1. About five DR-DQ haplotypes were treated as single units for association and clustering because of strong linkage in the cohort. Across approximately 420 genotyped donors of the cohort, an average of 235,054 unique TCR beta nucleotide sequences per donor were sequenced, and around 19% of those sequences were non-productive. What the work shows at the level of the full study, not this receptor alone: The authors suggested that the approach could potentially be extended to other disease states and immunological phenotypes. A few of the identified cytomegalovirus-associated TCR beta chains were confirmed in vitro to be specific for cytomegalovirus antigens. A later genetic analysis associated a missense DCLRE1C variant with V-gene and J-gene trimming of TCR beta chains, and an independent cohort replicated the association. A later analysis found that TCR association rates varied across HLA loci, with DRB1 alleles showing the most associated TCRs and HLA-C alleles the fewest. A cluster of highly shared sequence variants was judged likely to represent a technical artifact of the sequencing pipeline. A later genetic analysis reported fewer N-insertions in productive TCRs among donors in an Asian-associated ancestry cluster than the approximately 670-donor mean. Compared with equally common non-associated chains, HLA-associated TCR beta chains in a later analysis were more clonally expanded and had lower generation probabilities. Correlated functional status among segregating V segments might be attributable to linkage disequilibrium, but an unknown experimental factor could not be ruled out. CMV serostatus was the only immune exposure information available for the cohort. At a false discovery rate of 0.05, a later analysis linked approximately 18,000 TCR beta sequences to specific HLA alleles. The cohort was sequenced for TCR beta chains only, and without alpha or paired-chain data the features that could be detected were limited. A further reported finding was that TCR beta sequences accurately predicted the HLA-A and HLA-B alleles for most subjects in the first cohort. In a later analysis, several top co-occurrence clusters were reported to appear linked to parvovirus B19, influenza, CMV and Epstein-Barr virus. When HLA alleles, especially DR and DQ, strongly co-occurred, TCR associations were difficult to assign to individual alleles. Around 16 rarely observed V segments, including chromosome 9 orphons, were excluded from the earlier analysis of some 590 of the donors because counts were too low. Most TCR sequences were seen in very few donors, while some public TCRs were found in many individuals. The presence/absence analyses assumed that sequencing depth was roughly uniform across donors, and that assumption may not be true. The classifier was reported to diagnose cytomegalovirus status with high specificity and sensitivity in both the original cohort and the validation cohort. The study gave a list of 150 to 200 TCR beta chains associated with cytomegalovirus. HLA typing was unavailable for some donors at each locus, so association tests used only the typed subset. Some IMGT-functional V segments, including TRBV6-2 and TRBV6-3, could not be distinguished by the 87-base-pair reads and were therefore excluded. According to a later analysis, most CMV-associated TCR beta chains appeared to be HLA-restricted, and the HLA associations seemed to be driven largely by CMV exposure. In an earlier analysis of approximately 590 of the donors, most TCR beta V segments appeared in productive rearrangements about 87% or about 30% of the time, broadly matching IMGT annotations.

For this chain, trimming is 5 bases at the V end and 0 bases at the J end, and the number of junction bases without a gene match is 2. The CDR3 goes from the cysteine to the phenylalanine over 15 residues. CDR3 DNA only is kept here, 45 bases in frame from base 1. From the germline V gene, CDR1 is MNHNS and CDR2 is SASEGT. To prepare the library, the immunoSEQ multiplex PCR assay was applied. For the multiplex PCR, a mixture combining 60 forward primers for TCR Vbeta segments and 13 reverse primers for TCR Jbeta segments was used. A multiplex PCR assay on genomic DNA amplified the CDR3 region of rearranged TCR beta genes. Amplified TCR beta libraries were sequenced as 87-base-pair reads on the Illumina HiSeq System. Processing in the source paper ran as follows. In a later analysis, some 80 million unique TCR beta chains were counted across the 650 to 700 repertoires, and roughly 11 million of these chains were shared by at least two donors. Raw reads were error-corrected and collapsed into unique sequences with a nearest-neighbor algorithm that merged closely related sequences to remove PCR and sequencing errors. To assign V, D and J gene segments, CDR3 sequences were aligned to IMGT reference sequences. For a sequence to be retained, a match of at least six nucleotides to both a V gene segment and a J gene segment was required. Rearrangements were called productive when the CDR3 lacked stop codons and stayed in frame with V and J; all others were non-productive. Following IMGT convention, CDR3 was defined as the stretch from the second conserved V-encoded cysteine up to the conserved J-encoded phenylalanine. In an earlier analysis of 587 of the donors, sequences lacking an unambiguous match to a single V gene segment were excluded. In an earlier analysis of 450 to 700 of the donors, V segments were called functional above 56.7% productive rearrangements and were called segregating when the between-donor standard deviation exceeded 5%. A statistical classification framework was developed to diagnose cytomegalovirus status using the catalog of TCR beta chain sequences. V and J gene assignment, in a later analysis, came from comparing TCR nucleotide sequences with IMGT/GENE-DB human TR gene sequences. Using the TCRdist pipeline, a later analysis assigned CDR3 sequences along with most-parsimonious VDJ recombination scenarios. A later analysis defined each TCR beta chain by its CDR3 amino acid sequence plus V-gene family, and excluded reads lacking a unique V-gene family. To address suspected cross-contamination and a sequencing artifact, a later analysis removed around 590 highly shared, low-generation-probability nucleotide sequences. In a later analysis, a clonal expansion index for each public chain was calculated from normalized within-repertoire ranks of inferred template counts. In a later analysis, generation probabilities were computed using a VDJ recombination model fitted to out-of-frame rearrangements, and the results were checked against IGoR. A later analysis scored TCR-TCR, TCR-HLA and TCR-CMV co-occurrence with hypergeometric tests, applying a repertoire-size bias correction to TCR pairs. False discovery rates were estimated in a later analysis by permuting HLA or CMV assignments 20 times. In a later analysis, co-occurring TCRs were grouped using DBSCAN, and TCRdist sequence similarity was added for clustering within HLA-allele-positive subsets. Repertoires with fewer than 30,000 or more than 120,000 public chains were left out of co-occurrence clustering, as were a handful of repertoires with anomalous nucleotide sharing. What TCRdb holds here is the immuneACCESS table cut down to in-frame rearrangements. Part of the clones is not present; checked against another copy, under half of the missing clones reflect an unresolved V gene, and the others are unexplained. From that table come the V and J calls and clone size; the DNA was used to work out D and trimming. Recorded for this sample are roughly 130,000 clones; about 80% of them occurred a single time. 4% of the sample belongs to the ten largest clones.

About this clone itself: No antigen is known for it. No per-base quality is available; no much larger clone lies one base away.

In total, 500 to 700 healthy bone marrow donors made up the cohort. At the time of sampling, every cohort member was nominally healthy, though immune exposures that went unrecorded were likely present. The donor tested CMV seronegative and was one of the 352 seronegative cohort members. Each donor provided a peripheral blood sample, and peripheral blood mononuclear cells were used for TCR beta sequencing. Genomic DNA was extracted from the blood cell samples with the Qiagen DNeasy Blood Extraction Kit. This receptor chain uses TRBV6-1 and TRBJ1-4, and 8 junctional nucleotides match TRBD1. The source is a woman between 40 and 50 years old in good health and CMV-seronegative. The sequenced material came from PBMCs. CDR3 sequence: CASSLGQATNEKLFF. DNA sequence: TGTGCCAGCAGTTTGGGACAGGCAACTAATGAAAAACTGTTTTTT.